This TCR beta chain was recovered during a study of tumor-infiltrating lymphocytes in oesophageal squamous cell carcinoma. The CDR3 spans 15 residues. In TCRdb, the PCR reads were re-called with MiXCR into one record per CDR3 protein. This sample carries 20,000 or so distinct CDR3 sequences, 35% to 45% of them seen once, and the ten largest clones take less than 50%. The source is a male donor with esophageal squamous cell carcinoma. Sequenced input: esophageal tumor tissue. The chain couples TRBV12-3 or TRBV12-4 to TRBJ2-1; 12 bases align to TRBD2. The DNA end lines up better with TRBJ2-7; the J call may be wrong. The CDR3 protein is CASSTTSGSVYEQYF. The CDR3 DNA sequence: TGTGCCAGCAGCACGACTAGCGGGAGTGTCTACGAGCAGTACTTC.